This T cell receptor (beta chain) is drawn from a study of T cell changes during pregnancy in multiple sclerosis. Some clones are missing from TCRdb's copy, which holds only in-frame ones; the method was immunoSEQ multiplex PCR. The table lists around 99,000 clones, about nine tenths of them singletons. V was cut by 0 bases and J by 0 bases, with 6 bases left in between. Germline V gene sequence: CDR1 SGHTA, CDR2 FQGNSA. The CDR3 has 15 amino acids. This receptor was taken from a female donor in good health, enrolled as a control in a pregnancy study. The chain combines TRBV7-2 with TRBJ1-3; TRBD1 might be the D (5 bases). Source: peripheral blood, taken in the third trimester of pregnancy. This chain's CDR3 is CASSLAGVSGNTIYF. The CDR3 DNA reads TGTGCCAGCAGCTTAGCAGGGGTCTCTGGAAACACCATATATTTT.